Listed below are T cell receptor beta chains from one sample, sequenced in a study of cytomegalovirus exposure and HLA in healthy donors. Libraries were prepared by immunoSEQ multiplex PCR; TCRdb keeps only in-frame clonotypes and omits some of them. The repertoire holds 160,000 or so clones, with more than 70% as singletons. The sequenced sample consisted of PBMCs. These receptors came from a man aged 18 to 30 in good health and CMV-seronegative. CDR3s include the opening cysteine and the closing phenylalanine or tryptophan. Not all rows give a size; the values are once, few, many and, for expanded clones, a class.

abundance: .; j_gene: TRBJ2-1; v_gene: TRBV15; CDR3aa: CATSSPHEGLATTYNEQFF
abundance: .; j_gene: TRBJ1-1; v_gene: TRBV6-1; CDR3aa: CASIEGGLNTEAFF
abundance: .; j_gene: TRBJ2-5; v_gene: TRBV18; CDR3aa: CASSQDRVQTQYF
abundance: few; j_gene: TRBJ1-5; v_gene: TRBV18; CDR3aa: CASSPGQGNQPQHF
abundance: .; j_gene: TRBJ1-1; v_gene: TRBV5-1; CDR3aa: CASSSGQPNTEAFF
abundance: .; j_gene: TRBJ1-1; v_gene: TRBV6-5; CDR3aa: CASSSPGINTEAFF
abundance: .; j_gene: TRBJ2-1; v_gene: TRBV30; CDR3aa: CAWSGSSYNEQFF
abundance: .; j_gene: TRBJ1-1; v_gene: TRBV5-1; CDR3aa: CASSLASGNTEAFF
abundance: once; j_gene: TRBJ1-2; v_gene: TRBV27; CDR3aa: CASRPFDRAGGYTF
abundance: .; j_gene: TRBJ1-5; v_gene: TRBV7-9; CDR3aa: CASSSGTDNQPQHF
abundance: once; j_gene: TRBJ1-1; v_gene: TRBV19; CDR3aa: CASTVQGDTEAFF
abundance: few; j_gene: TRBJ1-2; v_gene: TRBV27; CDR3aa: CASSSIDGYTF
abundance: .; j_gene: TRBJ2-7; v_gene: TRBV7-2; CDR3aa: CASWGLIGEQYF
abundance: .; j_gene: TRBJ2-5; v_gene: TRBV14; CDR3aa: CASSHTRKETQYF
abundance: .; j_gene: TRBJ1-6; v_gene: TRBV6-1; CDR3aa: CASSGGARSYNSPLHF
abundance: .; j_gene: TRBJ2-5; v_gene: TRBV6-6; CDR3aa: CASSLQTGGEETQYF
abundance: .; j_gene: TRBJ2-3; v_gene: TRBV9; CDR3aa: CASSGVVPGSGTSTDTQYF
abundance: .; j_gene: TRBJ1-5; v_gene: TRBV27; CDR3aa: CASSKGDRDEPQHF
abundance: .; j_gene: TRBJ2-7; v_gene: TRBV4-1; CDR3aa: CASTPSGLKSYEQYF
abundance: .; j_gene: TRBJ2-7; v_gene: TRBV4-3; CDR3aa: CASSQDSGEELYF
abundance: .; j_gene: TRBJ1-1; v_gene: TRBV6-5; CDR3aa: CASIQGRNTEAFF
abundance: .; j_gene: TRBJ2-1; v_gene: TRBV5-4; CDR3aa: CASSSIQGNEQFF
abundance: .; j_gene: TRBJ1-5; v_gene: TRBV2; CDR3aa: CASSDQGRADQPQHF
abundance: .; j_gene: TRBJ2-2; v_gene: TRBV7-8; CDR3aa: CASSFSTGGPGELFF
abundance: .; j_gene: TRBJ2-7; v_gene: TRBV28; CDR3aa: CASLSALSYEQYF
abundance: .; j_gene: TRBJ1-1; v_gene: TRBV5-1; CDR3aa: CASSGSSPGNTEAFF
abundance: .; j_gene: TRBJ1-3; v_gene: TRBV7-9; CDR3aa: CASQVPGTVSGNTIYF
abundance: .; j_gene: TRBJ1-4; v_gene: TRBV2; CDR3aa: CASRAQWGSWEKLFF
abundance: .; j_gene: TRBJ2-1; v_gene: TRBV5-1; CDR3aa: CASSLGLRDQGSNEQFF
abundance: .; j_gene: TRBJ1-2; v_gene: TRBV28; CDR3aa: CASTFRGLGNYGYTF
abundance: .; j_gene: TRBJ2-3; v_gene: TRBV4-1; CDR3aa: CASSQEGAGPTDTQYF
abundance: few; j_gene: TRBJ2-7; v_gene: TRBV28; CDR3aa: CASSSGTSGKYF
abundance: .; j_gene: TRBJ2-1; v_gene: TRBV5-1; CDR3aa: CASSGLAGGRSSYNEQFF
abundance: few; j_gene: TRBJ1-3; v_gene: TRBV5-6; CDR3aa: CASSLFQRTGNTIYF
abundance: .; j_gene: TRBJ2-3; v_gene: TRBV21-1; CDR3aa: CASIARSTDTQYF
abundance: .; j_gene: TRBJ2-7; v_gene: TRBV7-2; CDR3aa: CASTPLGTLHEQYF
abundance: .; j_gene: TRBJ1-5; v_gene: TRBV19; CDR3aa: CASSTWPNQPQHF
abundance: once; j_gene: TRBJ2-1; v_gene: TRBV4-2; CDR3aa: CASSQFSSGGYNEQFF
abundance: .; j_gene: TRBJ2-5; v_gene: TRBV9; CDR3aa: CASSAEGRETQYF
abundance: .; j_gene: TRBJ2-7; v_gene: TRBV28; CDR3aa: CASTLHEAGQRTYEQYF
abundance: many; j_gene: TRBJ2-5; v_gene: TRBV9; CDR3aa: CASSVDGGLQETQYF
abundance: once; j_gene: TRBJ2-2; v_gene: TRBV4-2; CDR3aa: CASSHQMLAVNTGELFF
abundance: once; j_gene: TRBJ1-2; v_gene: TRBV5-6; CDR3aa: CASSFVGVNGYTF
abundance: .; j_gene: TRBJ1-5; v_gene: TRBV10-1; CDR3aa: CASSDSGGFGQPQHF
abundance: .; j_gene: TRBJ2-7; v_gene: TRBV28; CDR3aa: CASSLGLADYEQYF
abundance: .; j_gene: TRBJ1-6; v_gene: TRBV6-5; CDR3aa: CASSYSQGGNSPLHF
abundance: .; j_gene: TRBJ1-4; v_gene: TRBV14; CDR3aa: CASSLNRHMNEKLFF
abundance: few; j_gene: TRBJ1-1; v_gene: TRBV19; CDR3aa: CASSLQDLEAFF
abundance: .; j_gene: TRBJ1-5; v_gene: TRBV4-1; CDR3aa: CASSQDRGHSNQPQHF
abundance: .; j_gene: TRBJ2-7; v_gene: TRBV5-1; CDR3aa: CASSLTGTGSYEQYF
abundance: .; j_gene: TRBJ2-5; v_gene: TRBV5-4; CDR3aa: CASSLQGPGETQYF
abundance: .; j_gene: TRBJ1-3; v_gene: TRBV7-9; CDR3aa: CASSLAMGQGNTIYF
abundance: .; j_gene: TRBJ1-2; v_gene: TRBV27; CDR3aa: CASRVQPGLNYGYTF
abundance: .; j_gene: TRBJ1-2; v_gene: TRBV4-2; CDR3aa: CASSQQRQGAGGYTF
abundance: .; j_gene: TRBJ2-7; v_gene: TRBV5-4; CDR3aa: CASSLDPAGVSIEQYF
abundance: medium-sized; j_gene: TRBJ1-1; v_gene: TRBV27; CDR3aa: CASRPRGTEAFF
abundance: .; j_gene: TRBJ2-7; v_gene: TRBV6-5; CDR3aa: CASSYSPDRVNEQYF